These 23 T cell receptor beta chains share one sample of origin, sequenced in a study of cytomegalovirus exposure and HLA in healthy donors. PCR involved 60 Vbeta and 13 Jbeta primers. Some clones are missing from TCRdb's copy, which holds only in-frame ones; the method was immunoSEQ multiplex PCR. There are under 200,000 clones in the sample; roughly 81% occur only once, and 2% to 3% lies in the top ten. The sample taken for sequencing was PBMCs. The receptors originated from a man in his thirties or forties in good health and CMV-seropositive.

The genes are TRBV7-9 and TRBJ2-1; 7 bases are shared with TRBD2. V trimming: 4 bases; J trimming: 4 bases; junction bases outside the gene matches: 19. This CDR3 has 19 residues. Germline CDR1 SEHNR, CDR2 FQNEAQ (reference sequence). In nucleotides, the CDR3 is TGTGCCAGCAGCTCCATATCCCCTCTTAGCGGCGGGAGATACAATGAGCAGTTCTTC. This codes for CASSSISPLSGGRYNEQFF.

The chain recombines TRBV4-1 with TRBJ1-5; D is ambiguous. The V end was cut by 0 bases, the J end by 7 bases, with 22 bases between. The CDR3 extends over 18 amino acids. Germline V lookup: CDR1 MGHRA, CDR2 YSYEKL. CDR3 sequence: CASSQDVARSRVDQPQHF. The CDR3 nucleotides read TGCGCCAGCAGCCAAGATGTGGCAAGATCGAGGGTTGACCAGCCCCAGCATTTT.

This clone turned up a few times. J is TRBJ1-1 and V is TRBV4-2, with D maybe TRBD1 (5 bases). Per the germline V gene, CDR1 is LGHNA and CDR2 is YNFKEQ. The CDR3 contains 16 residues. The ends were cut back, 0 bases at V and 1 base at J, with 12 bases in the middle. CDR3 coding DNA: TGTGCCAGCAGCCAAGACGTAGGACACCAGAACACTGAAGCTTTCTTT. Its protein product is CASSQDVGHQNTEAFF.

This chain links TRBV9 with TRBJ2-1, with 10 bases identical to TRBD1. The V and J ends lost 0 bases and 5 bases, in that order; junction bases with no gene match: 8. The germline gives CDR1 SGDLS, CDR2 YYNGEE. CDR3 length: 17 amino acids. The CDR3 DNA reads TGTGCCAGCAGCGTAGGGGGACAGGGGAGCGGGCACAATGAGCAGTTCTTC. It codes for CASSVGGQGSGHNEQFF. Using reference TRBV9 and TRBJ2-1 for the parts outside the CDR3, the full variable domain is DSGVTQTPKHLITATGQRVTLRCSPRSGDLSVYWYQQSLDQGLQFLIQYYNGEERAKGNILERFSAQQFPDLHSELNLSSLELGDSALYFCASSVGGQGSGHNEQFFGPGTRLTVL.

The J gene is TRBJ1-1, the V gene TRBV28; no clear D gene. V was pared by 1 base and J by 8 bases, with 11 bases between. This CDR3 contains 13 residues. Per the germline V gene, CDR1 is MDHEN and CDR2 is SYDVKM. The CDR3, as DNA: TGTGCCAGCAGTTTATCGAGCCAACAGGAAGCTTTCTTT. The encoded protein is CASSLSSQQEAFF. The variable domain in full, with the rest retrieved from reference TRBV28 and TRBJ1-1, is DVKVTQSSRYLVKRTGEKVFLECVQDMDHENMFWYRQDPGLGLRLIYFSYDVKMKEKGDIPEGYSVSREKKERFSLILESASTNQTSMYLCASSLSSQQEAFFGQGTRLTVV.

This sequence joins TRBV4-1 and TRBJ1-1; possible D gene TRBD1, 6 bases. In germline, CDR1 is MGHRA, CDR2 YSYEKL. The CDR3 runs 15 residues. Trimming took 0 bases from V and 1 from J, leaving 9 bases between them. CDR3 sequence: CASSQDNRENTEAFF. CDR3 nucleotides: TGCGCCAGCAGCCAAGATAACAGGGAGAACACTGAAGCTTTCTTT.

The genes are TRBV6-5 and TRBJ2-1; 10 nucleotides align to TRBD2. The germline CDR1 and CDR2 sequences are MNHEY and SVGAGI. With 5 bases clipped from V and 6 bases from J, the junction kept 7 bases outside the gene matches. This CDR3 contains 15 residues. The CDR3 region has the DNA TGTGCCAGCAGTAAGGTAGCGGGAGGCCGCAATGAGCAGTTCTTC. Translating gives CASSKVAGGRNEQFF.

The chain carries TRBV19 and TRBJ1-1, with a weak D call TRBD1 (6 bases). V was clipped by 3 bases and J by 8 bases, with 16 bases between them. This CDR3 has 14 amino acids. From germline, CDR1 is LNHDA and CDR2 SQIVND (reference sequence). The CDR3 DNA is TGTGCCAGTAGTATGGGACACCCAAAAGGAGAAGCTTTCTTT. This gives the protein CASSMGHPKGEAFF.

CDR3: CASRRTSGGAHSYEQYV. The CDR3 DNA reads as TGTGCCAGCAGGAGGACTAGCGGGGGCGCACATTCCTACGAGCAGTACGTC. This sequence joins TRBV6-4 and TRBJ2-7, with 13 nucleotides matching TRBD2. This CDR3 comprises 17 residues. After removal of 6 bases from V and 1 base from J, the junction contained 9 bases not matched to a gene. In germline, CDR1 is MRHNA, CDR2 SNTAGT.

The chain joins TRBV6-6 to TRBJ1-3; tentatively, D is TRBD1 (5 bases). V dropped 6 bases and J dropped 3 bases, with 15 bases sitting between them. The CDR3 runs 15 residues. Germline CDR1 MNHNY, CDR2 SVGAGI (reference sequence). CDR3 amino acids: CASRGPEVGGNTIYF. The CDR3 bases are TGTGCCAGCAGGGGGCCTGAGGTCGGTGGAAACACCATATATTTT.

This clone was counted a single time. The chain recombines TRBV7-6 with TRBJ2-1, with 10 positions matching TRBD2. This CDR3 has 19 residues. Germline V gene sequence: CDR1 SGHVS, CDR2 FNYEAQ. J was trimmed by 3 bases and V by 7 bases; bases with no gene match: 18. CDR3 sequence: CASNRPASGSSPSYNEQFF. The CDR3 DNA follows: TGTGCCAGCAACAGACCGGCTAGCGGGAGTAGTCCTAGCTACAATGAGCAGTTCTTC.

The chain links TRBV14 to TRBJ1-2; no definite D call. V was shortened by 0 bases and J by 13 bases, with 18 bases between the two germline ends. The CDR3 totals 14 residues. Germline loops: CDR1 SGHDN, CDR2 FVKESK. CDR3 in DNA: TGTGCCAGCAGCCAAGATGGCGGGTACCAATACCCCACCTTC. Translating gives CASSQDGGYQYPTF.

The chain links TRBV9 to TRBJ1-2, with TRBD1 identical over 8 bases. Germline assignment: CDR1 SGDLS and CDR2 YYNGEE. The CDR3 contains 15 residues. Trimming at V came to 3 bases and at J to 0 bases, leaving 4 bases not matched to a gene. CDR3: CASSATGGPNYGYTF. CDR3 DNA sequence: TGTGCCAGCAGCGCCACAGGGGGGCCTAACTATGGCTACACCTTC.

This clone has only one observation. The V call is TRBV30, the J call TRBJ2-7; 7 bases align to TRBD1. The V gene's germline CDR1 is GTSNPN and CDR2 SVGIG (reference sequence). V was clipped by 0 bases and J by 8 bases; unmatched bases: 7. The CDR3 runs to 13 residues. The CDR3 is CAWSVPGTAKQYF. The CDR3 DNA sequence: TGTGCCTGGAGTGTACCCGGGACAGCAAAGCAGTACTTC.

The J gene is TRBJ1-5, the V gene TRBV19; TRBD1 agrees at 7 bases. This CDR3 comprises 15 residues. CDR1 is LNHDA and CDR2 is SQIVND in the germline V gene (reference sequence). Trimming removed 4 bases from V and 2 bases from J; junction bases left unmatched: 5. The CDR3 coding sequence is TGTGCCAGTAGTACGGACAGGCAGGGCAATCAGCCCCAGCATTTT. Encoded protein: CASSTDRQGNQPQHF.

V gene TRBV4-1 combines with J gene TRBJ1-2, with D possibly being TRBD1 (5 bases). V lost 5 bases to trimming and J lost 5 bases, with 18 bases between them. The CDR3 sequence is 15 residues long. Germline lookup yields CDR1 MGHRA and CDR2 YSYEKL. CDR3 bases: TGCGCCAGCAGCGAAAGAACAGGTCTACCATATGGCTACACCTTC. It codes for CASSERTGLPYGYTF.

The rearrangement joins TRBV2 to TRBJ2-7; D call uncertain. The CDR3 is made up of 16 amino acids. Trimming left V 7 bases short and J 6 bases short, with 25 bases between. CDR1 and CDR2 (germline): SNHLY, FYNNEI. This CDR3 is CASTLKGTDGSGEQYV. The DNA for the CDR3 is TGTGCCAGCACCTTAAAAGGTACAGACGGCAGTGGCGAGCAGTACGTC.

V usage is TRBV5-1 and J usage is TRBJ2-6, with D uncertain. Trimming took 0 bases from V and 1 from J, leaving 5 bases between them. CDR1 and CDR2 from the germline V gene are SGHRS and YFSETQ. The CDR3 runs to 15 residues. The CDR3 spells CASSLEPSGANVLTF. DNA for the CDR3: TGCGCCAGCAGCTTGGAGCCATCTGGGGCCAACGTCCTGACTTTC.

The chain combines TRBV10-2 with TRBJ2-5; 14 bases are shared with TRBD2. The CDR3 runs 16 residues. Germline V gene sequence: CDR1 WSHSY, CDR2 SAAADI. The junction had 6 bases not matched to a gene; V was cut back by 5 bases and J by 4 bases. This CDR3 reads CASSRGLAGGSETQYF. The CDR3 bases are TGCGCCAGCAGTAGAGGACTAGCGGGAGGTTCAGAGACCCAGTACTTC.

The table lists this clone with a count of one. CDR3 protein: CASSKGTGEGRGYNEQFF. The CDR3 DNA follows: TGTGCCAGCAGCAAAGGGACGGGGGAGGGCCGTGGGTACAATGAGCAGTTCTTC. This chain connects TRBV21-1 to TRBJ2-1; TRBD2, the D gene given by the table, was not confirmed from the DNA. TRBV21-1 is recorded as a pseudogene. This CDR3 has 18 amino acids.

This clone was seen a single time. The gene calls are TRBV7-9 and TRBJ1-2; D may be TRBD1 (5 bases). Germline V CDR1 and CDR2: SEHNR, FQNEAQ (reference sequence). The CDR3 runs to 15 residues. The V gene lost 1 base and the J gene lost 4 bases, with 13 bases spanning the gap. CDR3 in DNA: TGTGCCAGCAGCTTAGGAGGCAGGGAGGGCTATGGCTACACCTTC. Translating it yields CASSLGGREGYGYTF.

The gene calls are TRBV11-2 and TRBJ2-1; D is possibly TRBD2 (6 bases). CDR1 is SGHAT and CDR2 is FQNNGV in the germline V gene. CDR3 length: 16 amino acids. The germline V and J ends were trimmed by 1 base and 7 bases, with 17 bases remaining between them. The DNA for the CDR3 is TGTGCCAGCAGCTTAGGGGTGGAGGGAACTAGAAATGAGCAGTTCTTC. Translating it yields CASSLGVEGTRNEQFF.

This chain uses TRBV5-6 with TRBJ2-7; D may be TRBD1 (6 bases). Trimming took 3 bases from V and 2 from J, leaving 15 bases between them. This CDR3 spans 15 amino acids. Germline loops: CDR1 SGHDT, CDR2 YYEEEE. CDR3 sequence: CASSSQKDRTYEQYV. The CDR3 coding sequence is TGTGCCAGCAGCTCCCAGAAGGACAGAACCTACGAGCAGTACGTC.